A selection of T cell receptor beta chains follows, all from one sample in a study of somatic mutations in cytotoxic T cells in rheumatoid arthritis. The data were produced by immunoSEQ multiplex PCR, yet TCRdb's version contains in-frame clones alone and is incomplete. The data contain approximately 15,000 clones, 72% of them seen just once; the ten biggest clones take up roughly a tenth. The specimen was CD8+ T cells sorted from blood. These receptors originate from an adult with rheumatoid arthritis. CDR3s include the opening cysteine and the closing phenylalanine or tryptophan. The order of the fields is clone size, V gene, J gene, D gene, CDR3 DNA, CDR3 protein. The D gene is left open where the match is weak. For some rows the clone size is stated as once, few or many, or as a class when expanded; others skip it.

.	TRBV7-9	TRBJ1-6	TRBD1	TGTGCCAGCAGCGGGACAGAACATTATAATTCACCCCTCCACTTT	CASSGTEHYNSPLHF
.	TRBV9	TRBJ1-5	.	TGTGCCAGCAGCGTAGGGCCGATAAATCAGCCCCAGCATTTT	CASSVGPINQPQHF
.	TRBV27	TRBJ2-7	.	TGTGCCAGCAGTTTATCGGCCAGGGGCCACGAGCAGTACTTC	CASSLSARGHEQYF
few	TRBV7-8	TRBJ2-1	TRBD1	TGTGCCAGCAGCTTAGCCTACTCAGGGGGTGAGCAGTTCTTC	CASSLAYSGGEQFF
once	TRBV13	TRBJ1-2	.	TGTGCCAGCAGCTTCACCGGAGTCTCGAGGGATGGCTACACCTTC	CASSFTGVSRDGYTF
.	TRBV27	TRBJ2-2	TRBD2	TGTGCCAGCAGTTTCCCCGGTGGGGAGGGAGCGAACACCGGGGAGCTGTTTTTT	CASSFPGGEGANTGELFF
.	TRBV6-5	TRBJ1-2	.	TGTGCCAGCAGTTTCGATTCGACAGTTAACTATGGCTACACCTTC	CASSFDSTVNYGYTF
.	TRBV6-1	TRBJ1-1	.	TGTGCCAGCAGTGAAATGAGACAAGCTGAAGCTTTCTTT	CASSEMRQAEAFF
.	TRBV2	TRBJ2-1	TRBD1	TGTGCCAGCAGTGACCCCAACAGGGGTATTGGCAATGAGCAGTTCTTC	CASSDPNRGIGNEQFF
few	TRBV13	TRBJ2-1	TRBD2	TGTGCCAGCAGATGGCGGGGGGCAGCGCGGAGTCACAATGAGCAGTTCTTC	CASRWRGAARSHNEQFF
medium-sized	TRBV27	TRBJ1-1	.	TGTGCCAGCAGTCAGGTGAACGCTGAAGCTTTCTTT	CASSQVNAEAFF
once	TRBV5-4	TRBJ1-5	.	TGTGCCAGCAGCTTGGGAGGGGGCAATCAGCCCCAGCATTTT	CASSLGGGNQPQHF
.	TRBV27	TRBJ2-3	.	TGTGCCAGCAGCCTACGGGGGAGCACAGATACGCAGTATTTT	CASSLRGSTDTQYF
once	TRBV28	TRBJ1-4	.	TGTGCCAGCAGTCTGGAGGCGGACAGCCAAAATGAAAAACTGTTTTTT	CASSLEADSQNEKLFF
.	TRBV4-3	TRBJ2-7	.	TGCGCCAGCAGCCAAGACCTGACAGAAATCTACGAGCAGTACTTC	CASSQDLTEIYEQYF
.	TRBV19	TRBJ2-3	.	TGTGCCAGTAGTATGTGGGGCGCAGATACGCAGTATTTT	CASSMWGADTQYF
.	TRBV5-6	TRBJ2-6	.	TGTGCCAGCAGCTTGGGGGCGGGGGGGGCCAACGTCCTGACTTTC	CASSLGAGGANVLTF
.	TRBV5-1	TRBJ2-2	.	TGCGCCAGCAGCCCCCCCGGGACCGGGCGTGGCGGGGAGCTGTTTTTT	CASSPPGTGRGGELFF
.	TRBV4-1	TRBJ2-5	TRBD2	TGCGCCAGCAGCCAAGAGTCTTGGGCTAGCGGGGTCCGGGAGACCCAGTACTTC	CASSQESWASGVRETQYF
.	TRBV5-1	TRBJ2-3	.	TGCGCCAGCAGCTTGGGTTGGGGCCCAGATACGCAGTATTTT	CASSLGWGPDTQYF
.	TRBV9	TRBJ2-5	TRBD2	TGTGCCAGCAGCGTACAGCGGGGGGACGCGCAAGAGACCCAGTACTTC	CASSVQRGDAQETQYF
.	TRBV9	TRBJ1-1	.	TGTGCCAGCAGCGTCGGCTCGAACACTGAAGCTTTCTTT	CASSVGSNTEAFF
few	TRBV7-9	TRBJ2-7	.	TGTGCCAGCAGCTTGGGGGGGGCTCCCTACGAGCAGTACTTC	CASSLGGAPYEQYF
medium-sized	TRBV9	TRBJ2-7	TRBD1	TGTGCCAGCAGCGCCGAGATCGGGACAGGCTCCTACGAGCAGTACTTC	CASSAEIGTGSYEQYF
.	TRBV6-5	TRBJ1-2	.	TGTGCCAGCAGACCATACAGGAACTATGGCTACACCTTC	CASRPYRNYGYTF
.	TRBV4-3	TRBJ2-2	.	TGCGCCAGCAGCCACCCAGGGGAGGGCACCGGGGAGCTGTTTTTT	CASSHPGEGTGELFF
.	TRBV27	TRBJ1-4	.	TGTGCCAGCAGTTTAGTACCCAGGAAGGAAAAACTGTTTTTT	CASSLVPRKEKLFF
few	TRBV4-1	TRBJ2-7	.	TGCGCCAGCAGCCCCACAGGGTACGAGCAGTACTTC	CASSPTGYEQYF
.	TRBV2	TRBJ2-1	TRBD1	TGTGCCAGCGGAGGTTTAGTGGGACAGGGATCCACCAGCTCCTACAATGAGCAGTTCTTC	CASGGLVGQGSTSSYNEQFF
.	TRBV7-9	TRBJ2-7	.	TGTGCCAGCAGCCGAGACACCTACGAGCAGTACTTC	CASSRDTYEQYF
.	TRBV7-9	TRBJ2-7	.	TGTGCCAGCAGCTTAGGAACGGGCCGAGCCTACGAGCAGTACTTC	CASSLGTGRAYEQYF
.	TRBV12-5	TRBJ1-1	.	TGTGCTAGTCAGGGAAGTATGAACACTGAAGCTTTCTTT	CASQGSMNTEAFF
.	TRBV4-3	TRBJ2-7	.	TGCGCCAGCAGCCAAGAGTCAGGAGACTACGAGCAGTACTTC	CASSQESGDYEQYF
.	TRBV19	TRBJ2-3	.	TGTGCCAGTAGTCCCTCTCTAGGGAGGTTGGCAGATACGCAGTATTTT	CASSPSLGRLADTQYF
medium-sized	TRBV2	TRBJ2-7	.	TGTGCCAGCAGTGAAGCGGGCTACGAGCAGTACTTC	CASSEAGYEQYF
.	TRBV6-6	TRBJ2-7	.	TGTGCCAGCAACCAGCCTGGGACTGCCTACGAGCAGTACTTC	CASNQPGTAYEQYF
.	TRBV2	TRBJ2-2	.	TGTGCCAGCATTCGGCAGTCGAACACCGGGGAGCTGTTTTTT	CASIRQSNTGELFF
.	TRBV10-2	TRBJ2-7	TRBD1	TGCGCCACCCTAGGACAGGGGTGGGGCGAGCAGTACTTC	CATLGQGWGEQYF
.	TRBV5-6	TRBJ1-2	.	TGTGCCAGCAGCTTGGACTCCGTCGGGGCTCCTGGCTACACCTTC	CASSLDSVGAPGYTF
.	TRBV9	TRBJ2-7	TRBD1	TGTGCCAGCAGCGACACCACAGGGGGCGAGCAGTACTTC	CASSDTTGGEQYF
.	TRBV5-6	TRBJ1-2	.	TGTGCCAGCAGCTTGGCCTCAGGGGTTGGTGGCTACACCTTC	CASSLASGVGGYTF
.	TRBV9	TRBJ2-3	TRBD2	TGTGCCAGCAGCGTATATCACGGGGGGGGGCAAGATACGCAGTATTTT	CASSVYHGGGQDTQYF
.	TRBV10-3	TRBJ1-1	.	TGTGCCATCAGTGAGTCGAAGGGGCGGTTTGAAGCTTTCTTT	CAISESKGRFEAFF
few	TRBV5-4	TRBJ2-2	.	TGTGCCAATGGAAGGGGACCTAACACCGGGGAGCTGTTTTTT	CANGRGPNTGELFF
.	TRBV15	TRBJ2-2	.	TGTGCCACCAGCCAATCCGGGAACACCGGGGAGCTGTTTTTT	CATSQSGNTGELFF
.	TRBV2	TRBJ1-4	.	TGTGCCGGCATCCGGGCTCTTAATGAAAAACTGTTTTTT	CAGIRALNEKLFF
.	TRBV7-8	TRBJ2-5	TRBD2	TGTGCCAGCAGCCGACTAGCGGGGGAGAAGTACCAAGAGACCCAGTACTTC	CASSRLAGEKYQETQYF
.	TRBV5-4	TRBJ2-3	TRBD2	TGTGCCAGCAGCTTGGGGACTAGCACCACAGATACGCAGTATTTT	CASSLGTSTTDTQYF
few	TRBV7-9	TRBJ2-1	TRBD2	TGTGCCAGCAGCCTCCTAGCGGGGGGGCACAATGAGCAGTTCTTC	CASSLLAGGHNEQFF
.	TRBV19	TRBJ2-7	.	TGTGCCAGTAGTATAACGACGGGGGAGCAGTACTTC	CASSITTGEQYF
.	TRBV7-9	TRBJ2-1	TRBD2	TGTGCCAGCAGCTTCGCGGGGGGGTCCTACAATGAGCAGTTCTTC	CASSFAGGSYNEQFF
.	TRBV4-1	TRBJ2-7	TRBD2	TGCGCCAGCAGCCAAGATCAGCGGGGGGCCTACGAGCAGTACTTC	CASSQDQRGAYEQYF
few	TRBV2	TRBJ2-1	.	TGTGCCAGCAGTGAAGCAGATGGGGGTGATGAGCAGTTCTTC	CASSEADGGDEQFF
.	TRBV27	TRBJ2-7	TRBD1	TGTGCCAGCAGTTCGACCCGGGACAGATCCTACGAGCAGTACTTC	CASSSTRDRSYEQYF
.	TRBV7-9	TRBJ1-2	.	TGTGCCAGCAGCTCGGGGGTTAACTATGGCTACACCTTC	CASSSGVNYGYTF
.	TRBV7-9	TRBJ2-2	TRBD1	TGTGCCAGCTCAACCGGGACAGGGATTAACGGGGAGCTGTTTTTT	CASSTGTGINGELFF
once	TRBV27	TRBJ1-5	.	TGTGCCAGCAGTCCCTATGGGGATCAGCCCCAGCATTTT	CASSPYGDQPQHF